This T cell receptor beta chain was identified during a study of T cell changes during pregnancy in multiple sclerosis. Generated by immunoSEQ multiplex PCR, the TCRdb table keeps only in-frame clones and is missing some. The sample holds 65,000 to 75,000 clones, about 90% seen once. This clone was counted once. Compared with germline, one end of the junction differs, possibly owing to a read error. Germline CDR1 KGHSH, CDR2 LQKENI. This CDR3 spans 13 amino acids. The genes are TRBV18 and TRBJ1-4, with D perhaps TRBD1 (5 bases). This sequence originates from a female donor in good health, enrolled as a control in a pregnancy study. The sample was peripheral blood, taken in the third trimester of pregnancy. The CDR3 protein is CASSAPGSEKLFF. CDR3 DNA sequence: TGTGCCAGCTCAGCACCAGGGAGTGAAAAACTGTTTTTT.